These 12 T cell receptor beta chains were sequenced from one sample in a study of cytomegalovirus exposure and HLA in healthy donors. Use of 60 Vbeta and 13 Jbeta primers characterized the PCR. TCRdb keeps only in-frame clones here, not all; method: immunoSEQ multiplex PCR. Recorded for this sample: tens of thousands of clones. The sample comprised PBMCs. These TCRs come from a male donor in good health and CMV-seropositive.

The chain is built from TRBV4-2 and TRBJ1-2; weak D call: TRBD1 (6 bases). The CDR3 runs 15 residues. Between the trimmed V and J ends, which lost 0 bases and 2 bases, there was a span of 10 bases. Germline loops: CDR1 LGHNA, CDR2 YNFKEQ. This CDR3 is CASSQEYRENYGYTF. The CDR3 bases are TGTGCCAGCAGCCAAGAGTACAGGGAGAACTATGGCTACACCTTC.

The rearrangement links TRBV5-1 to TRBJ1-1; D not certain. The V gene lost 0 bases and the J gene lost 0 bases, with 3 bases spanning the gap. From germline, CDR1 is SGHRS and CDR2 YFSETQ. The CDR3 totals 13 residues. CDR3 protein: CASSLGMNTEAFF. The CDR3 DNA sequence: TGCGCCAGCAGCTTGGGTATGAACACTGAAGCTTTCTTT.

The V call is TRBV4-1, the J call TRBJ2-3; the match to TRBD2 covers 7 bases. The CDR3 has 15 residues. Germline V gene lookup returns CDR1 MGHRA and CDR2 YSYEKL. J was trimmed by 8 bases and V by 0 bases; bases with no gene match: 8. The CDR3 loop reads CASSQEGPGGGTQYF. Written as DNA, the CDR3 is TGCGCCAGCAGCCAAGAAGGCCCCGGCGGGGGTACGCAGTATTTT.

The chain carries TRBV18 and TRBJ2-1, with 14 bases lining up with TRBD2. The J segment lost 6 bases and the V segment lost 3 bases, leaving 1 base of the junction unmatched. The CDR3 consists of 15 residues. Germline lookup yields CDR1 KGHSH and CDR2 LQKENI. The CDR3: CASSPGLAGVNEQFF. CDR3 sequence (DNA): TGTGCCAGCTCACCGGGACTAGCGGGAGTCAATGAGCAGTTCTTC.

The chain couples TRBV5-1 to TRBJ1-3; D uncertain. The CDR3 covers 13 residues. Looked up from germline, CDR1 is SGHRS and CDR2 is YFSETQ. V shed 0 bases and J shed 8 bases, with 9 bases lying between them. CDR3 nucleotides: TGCGCCAGCAGCTTGGATTTCGGGGACACCATATATTTT. Translated: CASSLDFGDTIYF.

This chain joins TRBV29-1 and TRBJ1-1; D unclear. The CDR3 has 12 amino acids. CDR1 is SQVTM and CDR2 is ANQGSEA in the germline V gene. The V and J ends lost 3 bases and 3 bases respectively, with 8 bases between them. CDR3 amino acids: CSVEEGDTEAFF. For the CDR3, the DNA is TGCAGCGTTGAGGAGGGAGACACTGAAGCTTTCTTT.

This chain connects TRBV4-1 to TRBJ1-4; D call uncertain. The V gene's germline CDR1 is MGHRA and CDR2 YSYEKL. This CDR3 comprises 18 residues. Trimming took off 2 bases at V and 7 bases at J, with 23 bases between the two ends. The CDR3 sequence: CASSQSGDFGRGFEKLFF. The CDR3, as DNA: TGCGCCAGCAGCCAATCCGGGGATTTCGGCCGGGGTTTTGAAAAACTGTTTTTT.

V usage is TRBV29-1 and J usage is TRBJ1-2, with 11 bases matching TRBD1. Germline values: CDR1 SQVTM, CDR2 ANQGSEA. This CDR3 comprises 13 residues. V gave up 7 bases and J gave up 2 bases; unmatched junction bases: 3. CDR3 in DNA: TGCAGCGGGACAGGGGGCGACAACTATGGCTACACCTTC. Protein: CSGTGGDNYGYTF.

This chain connects TRBV6-5 to TRBJ2-7; possibly TRBD1 for D (5 bases). CDR1 is MNHEY and CDR2 is SVGAGI in the germline V gene. V was clipped by 2 bases and J by 3 bases, with 14 bases between them. The CDR3 is 15 amino acids. As DNA, the CDR3 is TGTGCCAGCAGTTACCGGGCAGGGTCACACTACGAGCAGTACTTC. Protein product: CASSYRAGSHYEQYF.

This chain joins TRBV7-9 and TRBJ2-2, with unresolved D. Trimming left V 4 bases short and J 4 bases short, with 19 bases between. Germline V gives CDR1 SEHNR, CDR2 FQNEAQ (reference sequence). The CDR3 spans 17 residues. The DNA of the CDR3 is TGTGCCAGCAGCTCCTTGATGAGTCCCTCGGGCACCGGGGAGCTGTTTTTT. Its translation is CASSSLMSPSGTGELFF.

The chain has TRBV10-2 and TRBJ1-6, with D possibly matching TRBD1 (6 bases). This CDR3 has 16 residues. CDR1 WSHSY and CDR2 SAAADI come from the germline V gene. Trimming shortened V by 5 bases and J by 9 bases, and 20 bases separated the two germline ends. The CDR3 loop reads CASSPGERKVSSPLHF. The CDR3 DNA sequence: TGCGCCAGCAGTCCAGGGGAAAGAAAGGTAAGTTCACCCCTCCACTTT.

CDR3 in amino acids: CASSEGRGYTF. Written as DNA, the CDR3 is TGTGCCAGCAGTGAAGGGAGGGGCTACACCTTC. This chain joins TRBV25-1 and TRBJ1-2; D call uncertain. The V gene's germline CDR1 is MGHDK and CDR2 SYGVNS. This CDR3 is built from 11 residues. With 2 bases removed from V and 8 bases from J, the gap between germline ends came to 6 bases.